Each of the 5 T cell receptor beta chains below was sequenced from the same sample in a study of shared clonotypes between healthy human individuals (dated by TCRdb to between 2020 and 2021). Library method: the immunoSEQ multiplex PCR assay. Sourced from immuneACCESS, this table was stored by TCRdb with only in-frame sequences that have V and J called. A share of the clones is absent; for the studies checked, an unresolved V gene accounts for under half, and the remainder has no known explanation. The sample yields some 2,500,000 clones; over 85% were counted once. Together, the top ten hold more than 0.35% of the sample. Material: naive CD4+ T cells from PBMCs. The cell subset or site label of this sample denotes: CD45RA+ positively selected. These TCRs come from a man younger than 30 in good health. Some clones in this sample may be carry-over from other donors' samples.

Regarding this clone: Distinct nucleotide sequences in the sample also encode this CDR3. The chain recombines TRBV9 with TRBJ2-5; D is undetermined. Germline V lookup: CDR1 SGDLS, CDR2 YYNGEE. The CDR3 is 13 amino acids. Trimming shortened V by 0 bases and J by 2 bases, and 5 bases separated the two germline ends. The CDR3 here is CASSVAQQETQYF. The CDR3 region has the DNA TGTGCCAGCAGCGTAGCGCAACAAGAGACCCAGTACTTC. The full variable domain, in which reference TRBV9 and TRBJ2-5 provide the parts outside the CDR3, is DSGVTQTPKHLITATGQRVTLRCSPRSGDLSVYWYQQSLDQGLQFLIQYYNGEERAKGNILERFSAQQFPDLHSELNLSSLELGDSALYFCASSVAQQETQYFGPGTRLLVL.

To note about this clone: This CDR3 is also generated by other DNA sequences in the sample. V usage is TRBV9 and J usage is TRBJ1-1; 7 bases fit TRBD1. This CDR3 has 15 amino acids. Germline trimming cut 2 bases from V and 1 base from J; bases unmatched to any gene: 5. The germline V gene encodes CDR1 SGDLS and CDR2 YYNGEE. The CDR3 sequence is CASSVGGTANTEAFF. The CDR3 DNA sequence: TGTGCCAGCAGCGTCGGTGGGACAGCGAACACTGAAGCTTTCTTT.

CDR3 in DNA: TGTGCCAGCAGGAGCGCTCTCTCTGGAAACACCATATATTTT. Amino acids: CASRSALSGNTIYF. The rearrangement uses TRBV6-1 and TRBJ1-3; D call uncertain. The CDR3 has 14 amino acids. From germline, CDR1 is MNHNS and CDR2 SASEGT. Between the trimmed V and J ends, which lost 6 bases and 0 bases, there was a span of 9 bases.

This clone was seen only once. The genes are TRBV28 and TRBJ2-7; D is undetermined. The germline V gene has CDR1 MDHEN and CDR2 SYDVKM. The CDR3 loop spans 13 amino acids. V was pared by 5 bases and J by 4 bases, with 12 bases between. The CDR3 region has the DNA TGTGCCAGCAGTCCTTCCCCAATGTACGAGCAGTACTTC. This sequence encodes CASSPSPMYEQYF.

In DNA form, the CDR3 reads TGTGCCACCAGCAGAGCTAGCAGCGTGGGAGAGACCCAGTACTTC. Amino acid sequence: CATSRASSVGETQYF. The chain combines TRBV15 with TRBJ2-5; a weak D match, TRBD2 (5 bases). The CDR3 runs to 15 residues. With 1 base removed from V and 4 bases from J, the gap between germline ends came to 13 bases. Germline assignment: CDR1 LNHNV and CDR2 YYDKDF (reference sequence).